The text below deals with one T cell receptor beta chain. The data derive from a study of blood T cell repertoires in COVID-19. About the study: Material from acute and convalescent COVID-19 was sourced from the United States, Italy and Spain. Nucleic acid was either cDNA or gDNA, and it came from T cells, B-cell-depleted T cells, or PBMCs.

The CDR3 sequence is 15 residues long. Losses at the gene ends were 6 bases for V and 3 bases for J; bases not matched to a gene: 9. Germline assignment: CDR1 MNHEY and CDR2 SMNVEV (reference sequence). Original processing methods: Estimation of nucleated cell counts was performed using reference gene primer amplification. Assay used: immunoSEQ multiplex PCR; TCRdb lists only in-frame clones, some missing. The DNA gave D and trimming, while V, J and clone size come from that table. The repertoire consists of under 250,000 clones, with approximately 81% occurring once and the leading ten covering around 2.9%.

V is TRBV27 and J is TRBJ2-5; 8 bases are shared with TRBD2. Material: peripheral blood. The source of this sequence is a man over 45 who had recovered from COVID-19. This CDR3 is CASRGFGSGEETQYF. CDR3 sequence (DNA): TGTGCCAGCAGGGGCTTTGGTAGCGGGGAAGAGACCCAGTACTTC.